One sample yielded the 6 T cell receptor beta chains listed below, sequenced in a study of Tregs in tolerant kidney transplant recipients. The protocol was immunoSEQ multiplex PCR, while the TCRdb copy is restricted to in-frame clones and leaves out a portion. The data contain 60,000 to 75,000 clones, approximately 83% of them singletons. The sequencing here drew on Tregs from blood, taken before the transplant. These receptors were taken from a human donor who received a combined kidney and bone marrow transplant.

The V and J genes are TRBV29-1 and TRBJ2-3; 9 nucleotides line up with TRBD2. The trim removed 2 bases at V and 4 bases at J, leaving 10 bases unmatched. Per the germline V gene, CDR1 is SQVTM and CDR2 is ANQGSEA. The length of the CDR3 is 16 residues. This chain's CDR3 is CSVERRWAGGADTQYF. CDR3 coding DNA: TGCAGCGTTGAACGTCGGTGGGCGGGAGGGGCAGATACGCAGTATTTT.

The chain recombines TRBV7-8 with TRBJ2-3, with 7 bases aligning to TRBD2. Germline assignment: CDR1 SGHVS and CDR2 FQNEAQ. V lost 5 bases to trimming and J lost 6 bases; unmatched junction nucleotides: 11. The CDR3 runs 15 residues. The CDR3 DNA follows: TGTGCCAGCAGCCCCGGGGAGGGCCGGAGCGATACGCAGTATTTT. Its protein product is CASSPGEGRSDTQYF.

V and J are TRBV5-1 and TRBJ2-1, with D maybe TRBD2 (6 bases). Between the trimmed V and J ends, which lost 4 bases and 6 bases, there was a span of 20 bases. This CDR3 has 16 amino acids. Germline V CDR1 and CDR2: SGHRS, YFSETQ. The CDR3 region is CASSATGTPQVNEQFF. The CDR3 DNA reads TGCGCCAGCAGCGCCACCGGGACTCCTCAGGTCAATGAGCAGTTCTTC.

This chain connects TRBV15 to TRBJ2-3; 9 bases are a match to TRBD2. This CDR3 contains 17 residues. CDR1 and CDR2 (germline): LNHNV, YYDKDF (reference sequence). V lost 0 bases and J lost 3; bases outside the gene matches: 7. The CDR3 DNA sequence: TGTGCCACCAGCAGAGATTGGAGCGGGAGGAAGACAGATACGCAGTATTTT. It specifies CATSRDWSGRKTDTQYF.

This chain links TRBV6-5 with TRBJ2-1; D not certain. The CDR3 extends over 11 amino acids. Germline V gene lookup returns CDR1 MNHEY and CDR2 SVGAGI. Trimming cost V 3 bases and J 8 bases, with 5 bases left between them. For the CDR3, the DNA is TGTGCCAGCAGTTATCTCGATGAGCAGTTCTTC. This gives the protein CASSYLDEQFF.

V gene TRBV6-1 combines with J gene TRBJ2-7, with D uncertain. CDR1 is MNHNS, CDR2 SASEGT, per germline. V lost 7 bases and J 2 bases, leaving 6 bases between the germline ends. CDR3 length equals 11 residues. Here the CDR3 reads CASKSAYEQYF. The CDR3 DNA reads as TGTGCCAGCAAGAGTGCCTACGAGCAGTACTTC.